This TCR beta chain was recorded in a study of identical twins. The study's findings and limits: For monozygotic twins, models underestimated out-of-frame TCR alpha sharing. There were fewer insertions in abundant cord blood beta clonotypes, but memory repertoires showed no such pattern. Alpha sequences that were out-of-frame and twin-shared showed an excess of low generation probability.

This clonotype was observed a few times. Its antigen is undetermined. Germline CDR1 is LGHNA and CDR2 is YSLEER. Trimming cost V 1 base and J 0 bases, with 18 bases left between them. The length of the CDR3 is 18 residues. Template switching introduced a universal primer site, and the cDNA bore unique molecular identifiers. TCRdb reanalysed the 5' RACE reads using MiXCR and keeps one entry per CDR3 protein. This sample has approximately 260,000 distinct CDR3 sequences, with 6.5% to 9.5% found just once. These data were likewise used in another study, on yellow fever vaccine responses in identical twins.

The TCR originated in a woman between 18 and 30 years old in good health. The V gene is TRBV4-3, the J gene TRBJ1-1, with a weak D call TRBD1 (5 bases). The material sequenced was CD8+ T cells sorted from blood. The CDR3 region has the DNA TGCGCCAGCAGCCAAGGTCTGGGACCCCTGCATCTGAACACTGAAGCTTTCTTT. Translating it yields CASSQGLGPLHLNTEAFF.